These 31 T cell receptor beta chains share one sample of origin, sequenced in a study of T cells in Graves' hyperthyroidism and ophthalmopathy. Template material for amplifying TCR beta CDR3 regions consisted of RNA transcripts. The HTBI primer set drove a first-round RT-PCR of the TCR CDR3. MiXCR was run by TCRdb on the multiplex PCR reads, yielding one entry per CDR3 protein. The profile shows about 59,000 distinct CDR3 sequences, roughly 50% of them singletons. The specimen was blood. These TCRs come from a woman aged 60-70 years with Graves' ophthalmopathy.

This clonotype has a count of ten or more. The genes are TRBV12-3 or TRBV12-4 and TRBJ2-1; 9 nucleotides align to TRBD2. The CDR3 consists of 14 residues. Trimming at V came to 4 bases and at J to 8 bases, leaving 6 bases not matched to a gene. CDR3 loop: CASSSRGLAHEQFF. The CDR3 region has the DNA TGTGCCAGCAGTTCCCGGGGACTAGCTCATGAGCAGTTCTTC.

This clonotype is medium-sized by share. J is TRBJ2-1 and V is TRBV10-2, with 8 positions matching TRBD2. The trim removed 4 bases at V and 8 bases at J, leaving 4 bases unmatched. The germline CDR1 and CDR2 sequences are WSHSY and SAAADI. CDR3 size: 13 residues. The CDR3 DNA follows: TGCGCCAGCAGTGGGACTAGCAGGGATGAGCAGTTCTTC. This encodes CASSGTSRDEQFF.

This clonotype has at least ten counts. With a much larger clone just one base away, this may be a read error. V and J are TRBV19 and TRBJ2-3; maybe TRBD2 (7 bases). Germline V gene data show CDR1 as LNHDA and CDR2 as SQIVND (reference sequence). There are 18 residues in the CDR3. The CDR3 coding sequence is TGTGCCAGTAGTATAGTAGGGGAGGCGGGGGCACGCGGAGATACGCAGTTTTTT. Protein sequence: CASSIVGEAGARGDTQFF.

V and J are TRBV20-1 and TRBJ1-5, with D maybe TRBD1 (5 bases). Trimming shortened V by 6 bases and J by 0 bases, and 21 bases separated the two germline ends. Germline values: CDR1 DFQATT, CDR2 SNEGSKA (reference sequence). CDR3 size: 17 residues. The CDR3 region has the DNA TGCAGTGCCATCTTGAGCGTAGGGGCCTATAGCAATCAGCCCCAGCATTTT. Translated, it gives CSAILSVGAYSNQPQHF.

The chain carries TRBV20-1 and TRBJ2-1; 7 bases agree with TRBD1. V trimming: 6 bases; J trimming: 9 bases; junction bases outside the gene matches: 20. The CDR3 loop spans 16 amino acids. Germline loops: CDR1 DFQATT, CDR2 SNEGSKA (reference sequence). The CDR3 loop reads CSALEGAKGARGEQFF. The DNA of the CDR3 is TGCAGTGCCTTAGAGGGGGCCAAGGGGGCCCGAGGTGAGCAGTTCTTC.

V usage is TRBV10-1 and J usage is TRBJ2-7; perhaps D is TRBD1 or TRBD2 (7 bases each). Germline CDR1 reads WNHNN; CDR2 reads SYGVQD (reference sequence). The CDR3 totals 14 residues. Trimming took off 0 bases at V and 5 bases at J, with 11 bases between the two ends. The CDR3 coding sequence is TGCGCCAGCAGTGAGTCCCAGGGGGGGAACGAGCAGTACTTC. Amino acids: CASSESQGGNEQYF.

This chain uses TRBV5-1 with TRBJ2-7, with TRBD1 matching 9 bases. The V gene's germline CDR1 is SGHRS and CDR2 YFSETQ. Trimming removed 4 bases from V and 3 bases from J; junction bases left unmatched: 2. The CDR3 sequence is 13 residues long. The CDR3 DNA is TGCGCCAGCAGCAGGGACAGGGACTACGAGCAGTACTTC. This gives the protein CASSRDRDYEQYF.

Only one count was recorded for this clonotype. The chain is built from TRBV2 and TRBJ2-2; 7 bases map to TRBD1. The CDR3 loop spans 13 amino acids. Germline V lookup: CDR1 SNHLY, CDR2 FYNNEI. V was clipped by 7 bases and J by 4 bases; unmatched bases: 3. In nucleotides, the CDR3 is TGTGCCAGCAAGACAGGGAGCACCGGGGAGCTGTTTTTT. Its protein product is CASKTGSTGELFF.

The chain is built from TRBV9 and TRBJ1-2; TRBD1 is a possible D gene (5 bases). Trimming shortened V by 4 bases and J by 3 bases, and 16 bases separated the two germline ends. The CDR3 length is 15 residues. Germline-derived CDR1 and CDR2 are SGDLS and YYNGEE. The CDR3 coding sequence is TGTGCCAGCAGCCCCACGACCTGGGGCGACTATGGCTACACCTTC. Amino acids: CASSPTTWGDYGYTF.

Comments on this clonotype: A much larger clone differs by one base, so this may be a read error. The chain uses TRBV5-4 and TRBJ2-3, with 8 nucleotides matching TRBD2. Germline V gene sequence: CDR1 SGHNT, CDR2 YYREEE (reference sequence). The CDR3 sequence is 15 residues long. CDR3 bases: TGTGCCAGCAGCTTGTCCGGGAGGGGACGAGATGCGCAGTATTTT. Translating gives CASSLSGRGRDAQYF. Drawing the rest from reference TRBV5-4 and TRBJ2-3, the complete variable domain is ETGVTQSPTHLIKTRGQQVTLRCSSQSGHNTVSWYQQALGQGPQFIFQYYREEENGRGNFPPRFSGLQFPNYSSELNVNALELDDSALYLCASSLSGRGRDAQYFGPGTRLTVL.

This chain joins TRBV10-2 and TRBJ1-5; D gene ambiguous. This CDR3 spans 12 amino acids. Trimming stripped 10 bases from V and 0 bases from J, with 7 bases between. Germline V lookup: CDR1 WSHSY, CDR2 SAAADI. This CDR3 is CATGNSNQPQHF. In nucleotides, the CDR3 is TGCGCCACCGGTAATAGCAATCAGCCCCAGCATTTT.

V and J are TRBV11-2 and TRBJ2-5; no clear D. V dropped 2 bases and J dropped 0 bases, with 7 bases sitting between them. The V gene's germline CDR1 is SGHAT and CDR2 FQNNGV. CDR3 length equals 14 residues. For the CDR3, the DNA is TGTGCCAGCAGCTTACCCCCGTACCAAGAGACCCAGTACTTC. Its translation: CASSLPPYQETQYF. The variable domain in full, completed from reference TRBV11-2 and TRBJ2-5, reads EAGVAQSPRYKIIEKRQSVAFWCNPISGHATLYWYQQILGQGPKLLIQFQNNGVVDDSQLPKDRFSAERLKGVDSTLKIQPAKLEDSAVYLCASSLPPYQETQYFGPGTRLLVL.

This clonotype appeared many times. The chain is built from TRBV19 and TRBJ2-2; D ambiguous. This CDR3 is built from 11 residues. The germline CDR1 and CDR2 sequences are LNHDA and SQIVND (reference sequence). Trimming shortened V by 7 bases and J by 4 bases, and 4 bases separated the two germline ends. In DNA, the CDR3 is TGTGCCAGTACTACCACCGGGGAGCTGTTTTTT. Translating it yields CASTTTGELFF.

This clonotype is labeled medium-sized (0.01 to 0.1%). The chain is built from TRBV24-1 and TRBJ1-2; D gene uncertain. V shed 1 base and J shed 8 bases, with 16 bases lying between them. The CDR3 covers 15 residues. CDR1 is KGHDR and CDR2 is SFDVKD in the germline V gene. This chain's CDR3 is CATSDFTERERGYTF. DNA of the CDR3: TGTGCCACCAGTGATTTCACCGAGAGAGAGAGAGGCTACACCTTC.

Many counts were recorded for this clonotype. V and J are TRBV9 and TRBJ2-5; 8 nucleotides line up with TRBD2. Trimming took 0 bases from V and 2 from J; bases not matched to a gene: 3. The CDR3 length is 15 residues. CDR1 and CDR2 from the germline V gene are SGDLS and YYNGEE. This chain's CDR3 is CASSVGLATQETQYF. DNA for the CDR3: TGTGCCAGCAGCGTAGGACTAGCGACTCAAGAGACCCAGTACTTC.

This clonotype qualifies as medium-sized. The chain employs TRBV7-6 and TRBJ1-2; 7 positions match TRBD1. The V gene's germline CDR1 is SGHVS and CDR2 FNYEAQ. This CDR3 is 13 amino acids long. The V segment lost 5 bases and the J segment 5 bases; nucleotides outside the gene matches: 5. DNA for the CDR3: TGTGCCAGCAGCAAGACAGGGCGTTATGGCTACACCTTC. It encodes CASSKTGRYGYTF.

This clonotype was seen once. An end of the junction differs from the germline gene, which may be a read error. The chain employs TRBV7-9 and TRBJ1-1; perhaps TRBD1 as D (5 bases). Germline assignment: CDR1 SEHNR and CDR2 FQNEAQ (reference sequence). There are 15 residues in the CDR3. Written as DNA, the CDR3 is TGTGCCAGCAGCCTTGGTGGGCGCAGGGCCACTGAAGCTCTCTTT. Translation gives CASSLGGRRATEALF.

This clonotype has ten or more counts. Given a much more abundant clone one base away, this may be a read error. This CDR3 is CASSPSGAGRDYEQYF. The CDR3 bases are TGTGCCAGCAGCCCCTCAGGAGCGGGGCGAGACTACGAGCAGTACTTC. This chain uses TRBV5-6 with TRBJ2-7; TRBD2 agrees at 7 bases. V trimming: 4 bases; J trimming: 3 bases; junction bases outside the gene matches: 13. Germline values: CDR1 SGHDT, CDR2 YYEEEE. The CDR3 consists of 16 residues.

This clonotype came up many times. The DNA of the CDR3 is TGTGCCAGTCTTTCTGGGACAAGTCATCAGCCCCAGCATTTT. This gives the protein CASLSGTSHQPQHF. The chain carries TRBV6-1 and TRBJ1-5, with D possibly being TRBD1 (6 bases). Trimming removed 9 bases from V and 5 bases from J, with 17 bases in between. The germline CDR1 and CDR2 sequences are MNHNS and SASEGT. The CDR3 is made up of 14 amino acids.

Sample share makes this clonotype medium-sized. This sequence joins TRBV15 and TRBJ2-1; 16 nucleotides line up with TRBD2. Trimming removed 3 bases from V and 8 bases from J; junction bases left unmatched: 4. This CDR3 is 16 amino acids long. Per germline, CDR1 LNHNV and CDR2 YYDKDF (reference sequence). The CDR3 reads CATSRRGTSGRDEQFF. The CDR3 coding sequence is TGTGCCACCAGCAGGAGGGGGACTAGCGGGAGGGATGAGCAGTTCTTC.

Note on this clonotype: A clone one base away is much larger, so this may be a read error. The V and J genes are TRBV12-3 or TRBV12-4 and TRBJ2-5; D perhaps matches TRBD2 (7 bases). The CDR3 loop spans 17 amino acids. Between the trimmed V and J ends, which lost 6 bases and 3 bases, there was a span of 23 bases. The CDR3, as DNA: TGTGCCAGCAGCCTTAGCATGGGGGGGGGCGGGGAAGAGACCCAGTACTTC. Encoded protein: CASSLSMGGGGEETQYF.

There are many counts of this clonotype. The chain has TRBV19 and TRBJ2-1, with TRBD2 identical over 15 bases. This CDR3 has 18 amino acids. With V trimmed by 5 bases and J by 7 bases, 12 bases remained unmatched. Germline CDR1 is LNHDA and CDR2 is SQIVND (reference sequence). The CDR3 DNA follows: TGTGCCAGTAGTCCTCTCCGGACTAGCGGGGGGGCCTGGAATGAGCAGTTCTTC. As protein: CASSPLRTSGGAWNEQFF.

The J gene is TRBJ2-3, the V gene TRBV2, with 9 positions matching TRBD1. J gave up 5 bases and V 6 bases, and 9 bases lay outside the gene matches. The CDR3 loop spans 15 amino acids. Germline V gives CDR1 SNHLY, CDR2 FYNNEI. The CDR3: CASRSPGQGRDTQYF. The CDR3 region has the DNA TGTGCCAGCAGGTCACCGGGACAGGGAAGAGATACGCAGTATTTT.

Many counts were recorded for this clonotype. The J gene is TRBJ1-5, the V gene TRBV6-6; D gene uncertain. This CDR3 contains 14 residues. CDR1 and CDR2 from the germline V gene are MNHNY and SVGAGI (reference sequence). Between the trimmed V and J ends, which lost 3 bases and 3 bases, there was a span of 9 bases. CDR3 nucleotide sequence: TGTGCCAGCAGTTATCAGGAGGACAATCAGCCCCAGCATTTT. This translates into CASSYQEDNQPQHF.

The V call is TRBV24-1, the J call TRBJ2-1, with 7 nucleotides matching TRBD1. Germline CDR1 and CDR2: KGHDR and SFDVKD. This CDR3 has 14 residues. With V trimmed by 5 bases and J by 9 bases, 9 bases remained unmatched. As DNA, the CDR3 is TGTGCCACCAGTGCCACGACAGGGCGCAGTGAGCAGTTCTTC. Protein product: CATSATTGRSEQFF.

The rearrangement uses TRBV2 and TRBJ2-1; 10 bases are a match to TRBD2. Germline V gene lookup returns CDR1 SNHLY and CDR2 FYNNEI. This CDR3 contains 16 residues. V lost 7 bases and J lost 4; bases outside the gene matches: 10. The DNA of the CDR3 is TGTGCCAGCACCCCGCTTAGCGGGAGGCAGTACAATGAGCAGTTCTTC. It encodes CASTPLSGRQYNEQFF.

In DNA, the CDR3 is TGTGCCAGCAGCGCAGGGGGCGAGGGTGGAAACACCATATATTTT. Translated: CASSAGGEGGNTIYF. This chain connects TRBV6-1 to TRBJ1-3; 8 bases fit TRBD1. V shed 6 bases, J shed 3 bases, and the junction held 7 bases outside the gene matches. Germline V gene lookup returns CDR1 MNHNS and CDR2 SASEGT. This CDR3 is built from 15 residues.

This rearrangement joins TRBV7-2 to TRBJ2-5, with D perhaps assigned TRBD1 or TRBD2 (5 bases each). Per the germline V gene, CDR1 is SGHTA and CDR2 is FQGNSA. The CDR3 runs 17 residues. The V and J ends lost 0 bases and 9 bases respectively, with 23 bases between them. The CDR3 DNA reads as TGTGCCAGCAGCTTAGCCGCTACGGGGACGAGCAATCAGCCCCAGTACTTC. This translates into CASSLAATGTSNQPQYF. Supplemented by reference TRBV7-2 and TRBJ2-5, the full variable domain reads GAGVSQSPSNKVTEKGKDVELRCDPISGHTALYWYRQSLGQGLEFLIYFQGNSAPDKSGLPSDRFSAERTGGSVSTLTIQRTQQEDSAVYLCASSLAATGTSNQPQYFGPGTRLLVL.

This clonotype was found many times. The chain employs TRBV7-2 and TRBJ2-7; perhaps TRBD2 as D (6 bases). Trimming stripped 5 bases from V and 7 bases from J, with 21 bases between. There are 15 residues in the CDR3. CDR1 SGHTA and CDR2 FQGNSA come from the germline V gene. CDR3 nucleotides: TGTGCCAGCAGCCCAACGGGACTTCCCCTCGGAGAGCAGTACTTC. Residues: CASSPTGLPLGEQYF.

For this clonotype: Germline and junction disagree at one end, which may indicate a read error. This chain links TRBV10-3 with TRBJ2-1, with 9 bases aligning to TRBD2. CDR1 and CDR2 from the germline V gene are ENHRY and SYGVKD. The CDR3 runs to 15 residues. CDR3 sequence reads: CAISVRREGLNGQFF. The CDR3, as DNA: TGTGCCATCAGTGTAAGGCGGGAGGGCCTCAATGGGCAGTTCTTC.

As for this clonotype: The conserved final phenylalanine or tryptophan is absent from the CDR3, which likely points to a read error. The J gene is TRBJ1-5, the V gene TRBV12-5, with D unclear. CDR1 and CDR2 (germline): LGHNT, FRNRAP. CDR3 length equals 16 residues. Trimming shortened V by 2 bases and J by 11 bases, and 22 bases separated the two germline ends. The CDR3 coding sequence is TGTGCTAGTGGTTTGTCACGATTCGGCAGGCCCCACGCCCAGCATCTT. Translation gives CASGLSRFGRPHAQHL.